This T cell receptor (beta chain) is drawn from a study of neoadjuvant anti-PD-1 for oral cavity cancer. Study in general: Patients without progression received a fourth nivolumab dose around day 43, then surgical resection on days 50-56.

The time point denotes: after neoadjuvant nivolumab, at surgical resection. A single count supports this clone. Its antigen remains unknown. Generated by immunoSEQ multiplex PCR, the TCRdb table keeps only in-frame clones and is missing some. There are just under 70,000 clones in the sample; 70% to 90% occur only once, and approximately 3.6% lies in the top ten. Study-level findings and limits: Higher pretreatment blood Treg/Th17 ratios correlated with higher pretreatment blood and lower post-treatment tumor TCRbeta clonality. Only a few patients per response group were TCR-analyzed; validation needed.

Trimming took off 1 base at V and 4 bases at J, with 7 bases between the two ends. CDR1 is MDHEN and CDR2 is SYDVKM in the germline V gene. The CDR3 runs to 13 residues. The chain links TRBV28 to TRBJ1-2; D gene uncertain. The material sequenced was PBMCs, taken after nivolumab (anti-PD-1) treatment. This receptor was obtained from a person aged 35 to 85 with oral cavity squamous cell carcinoma. CDR3 sequence (DNA): TGTGCCAGCAGTTTATCAGGATCCTATGGCTACACCTTC. Protein product: CASSLSGSYGYTF.